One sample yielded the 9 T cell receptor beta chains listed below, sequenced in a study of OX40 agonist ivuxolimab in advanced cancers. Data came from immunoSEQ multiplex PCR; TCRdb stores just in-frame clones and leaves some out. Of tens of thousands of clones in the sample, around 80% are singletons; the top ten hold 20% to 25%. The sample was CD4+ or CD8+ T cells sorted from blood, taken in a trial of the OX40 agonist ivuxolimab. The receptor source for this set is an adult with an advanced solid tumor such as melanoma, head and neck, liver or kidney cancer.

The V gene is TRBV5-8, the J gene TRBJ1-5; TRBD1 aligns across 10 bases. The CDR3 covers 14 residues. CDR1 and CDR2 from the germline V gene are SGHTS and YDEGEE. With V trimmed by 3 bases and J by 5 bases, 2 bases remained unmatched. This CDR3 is CASSYGQGDQPQHF. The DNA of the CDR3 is TGTGCCAGCAGCTACGGACAGGGGGATCAGCCCCAGCATTTT.

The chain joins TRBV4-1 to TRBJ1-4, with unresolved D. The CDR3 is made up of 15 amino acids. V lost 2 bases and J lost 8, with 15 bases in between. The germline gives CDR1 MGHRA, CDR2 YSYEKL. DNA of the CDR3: TGCGCCAGCAGCCAACTGGCCCTTTCTGGCGAAAAACTGTTTTTT. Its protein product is CASSQLALSGEKLFF.

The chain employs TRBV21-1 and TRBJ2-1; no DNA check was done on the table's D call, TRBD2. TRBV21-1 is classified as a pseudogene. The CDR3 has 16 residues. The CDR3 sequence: CASSRGSGKSYNEQFF. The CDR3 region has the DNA TGTGCCAGCAGCCGGGGTAGCGGGAAATCCTACAATGAGCAGTTCTTC.

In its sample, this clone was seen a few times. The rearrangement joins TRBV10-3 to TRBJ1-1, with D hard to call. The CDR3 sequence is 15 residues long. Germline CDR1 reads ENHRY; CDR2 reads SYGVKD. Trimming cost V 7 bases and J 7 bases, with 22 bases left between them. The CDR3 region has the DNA TGTGCCATCAAGAAAAGTTTTGGAGGGCTGGATGAAGCTTTCTTT. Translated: CAIKKSFGGLDEAFF.

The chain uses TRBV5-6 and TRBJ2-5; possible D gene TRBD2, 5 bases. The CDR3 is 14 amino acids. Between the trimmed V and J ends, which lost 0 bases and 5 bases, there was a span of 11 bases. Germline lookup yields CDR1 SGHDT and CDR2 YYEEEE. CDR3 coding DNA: TGTGCCAGCAGCTTGGGGACGGGGTCGGAGACCCAGTACTTC. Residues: CASSLGTGSETQYF.

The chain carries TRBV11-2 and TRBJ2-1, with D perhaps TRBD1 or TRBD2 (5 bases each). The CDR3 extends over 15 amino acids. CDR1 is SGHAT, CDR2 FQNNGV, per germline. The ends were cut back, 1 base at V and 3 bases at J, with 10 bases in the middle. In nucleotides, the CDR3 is TGTGCCAGCAGCTTAGCCAGCGGACACTACAATGAGCAGTTCTTC. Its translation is CASSLASGHYNEQFF.

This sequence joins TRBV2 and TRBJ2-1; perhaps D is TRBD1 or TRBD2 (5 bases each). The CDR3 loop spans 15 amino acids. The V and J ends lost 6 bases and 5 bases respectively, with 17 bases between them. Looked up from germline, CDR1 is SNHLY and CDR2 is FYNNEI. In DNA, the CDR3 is TGTGCCAGCAGAGCCGGGACCGCCCCACACAATGAGCAGTTCTTC. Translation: CASRAGTAPHNEQFF.

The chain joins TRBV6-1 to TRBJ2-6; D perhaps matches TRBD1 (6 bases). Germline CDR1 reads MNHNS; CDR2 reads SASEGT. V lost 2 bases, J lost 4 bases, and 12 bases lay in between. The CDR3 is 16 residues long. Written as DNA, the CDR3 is TGTGCCAGCAGTGAACCATACAGGGCCGGGGCCAACGTCCTGACTTTC. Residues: CASSEPYRAGANVLTF.

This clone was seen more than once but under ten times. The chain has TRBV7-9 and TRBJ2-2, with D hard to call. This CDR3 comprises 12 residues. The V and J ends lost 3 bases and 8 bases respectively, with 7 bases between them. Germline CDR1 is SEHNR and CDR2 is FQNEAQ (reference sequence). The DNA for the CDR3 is TGTGCCAGCAGCTTTTCCACGGGGGAGCTGTTTTTT. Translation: CASSFSTGELFF.